This T cell receptor beta chain came from a study of blood T cell repertoires in COVID-19. About the research overall: COVID-19 samples from acute and convalescent phases originated in the United States, Italy and Spain.

Germline V CDR1 and CDR2: SGHRS, YFSETQ. The V end lost 0 bases, the J end lost 3 bases, and 9 bases lay between the germline ends. The CDR3 length is 14 residues. Produced via immunoSEQ multiplex PCR; TCRdb's table is partial and in-frame only. Among 200,000 to 300,000 clones listed, roughly 80% were seen once. The sample was peripheral blood. The V and J genes are TRBV5-1 and TRBJ2-5, with D maybe TRBD2 (5 bases). The TCR comes from a woman aged 55 to 70 with active or convalescent COVID-19. CDR3 nucleotide sequence: TGCGCCAGCAGCTTGGGAGGGATTAAAGAGACCCAGTACTTC. Its translation: CASSLGGIKETQYF.